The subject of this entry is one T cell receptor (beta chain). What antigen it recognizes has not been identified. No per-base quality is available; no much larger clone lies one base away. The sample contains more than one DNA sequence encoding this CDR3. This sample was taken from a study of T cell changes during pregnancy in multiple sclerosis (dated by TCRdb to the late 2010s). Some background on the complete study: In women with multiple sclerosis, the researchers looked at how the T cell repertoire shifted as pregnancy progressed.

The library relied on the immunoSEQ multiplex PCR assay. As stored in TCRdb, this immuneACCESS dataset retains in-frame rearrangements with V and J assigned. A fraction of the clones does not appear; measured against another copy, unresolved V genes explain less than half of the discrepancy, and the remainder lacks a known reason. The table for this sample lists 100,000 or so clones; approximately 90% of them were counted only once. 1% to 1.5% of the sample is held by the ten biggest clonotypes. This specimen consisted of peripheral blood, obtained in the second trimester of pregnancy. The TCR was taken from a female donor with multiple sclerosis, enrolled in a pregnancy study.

The CDR3 corresponds to CASSLTENTEAFF. The nucleotide sequence reads as follows: TGTGCCAGCAGCTTAACAGAGAACACTGAAGCTTTCTTT. The chain is encoded by TRBV7-2 joined to TRBJ1-1, with the identity of the D gene unclear. The CDR3 sequence holds 13 residues, the cysteine and phenylalanine included. The kept DNA is CDR3 alone, 39 bases in frame from the first base. V is clipped by 2 bases and J by 1 base, and the sequence between their germline boundaries is 5 bases long. The CDR1 and CDR2 encoded by the germline V gene are SGHTA and FQGNSA.